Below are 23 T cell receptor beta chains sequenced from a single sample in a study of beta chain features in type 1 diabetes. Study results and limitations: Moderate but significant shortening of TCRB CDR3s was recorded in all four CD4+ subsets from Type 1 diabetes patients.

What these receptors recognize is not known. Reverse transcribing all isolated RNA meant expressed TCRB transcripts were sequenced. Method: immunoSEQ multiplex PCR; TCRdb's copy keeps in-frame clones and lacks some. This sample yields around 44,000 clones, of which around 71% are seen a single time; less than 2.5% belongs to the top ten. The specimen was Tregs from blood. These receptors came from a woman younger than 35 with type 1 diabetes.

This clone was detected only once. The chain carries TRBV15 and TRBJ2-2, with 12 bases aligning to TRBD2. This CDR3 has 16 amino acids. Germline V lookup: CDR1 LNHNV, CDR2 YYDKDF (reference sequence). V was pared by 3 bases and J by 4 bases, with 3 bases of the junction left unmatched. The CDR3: CATSRATSGSTGELFF. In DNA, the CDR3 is TGTGCCACCAGCAGGGCGACTAGCGGGAGCACCGGGGAGCTGTTTTTT.

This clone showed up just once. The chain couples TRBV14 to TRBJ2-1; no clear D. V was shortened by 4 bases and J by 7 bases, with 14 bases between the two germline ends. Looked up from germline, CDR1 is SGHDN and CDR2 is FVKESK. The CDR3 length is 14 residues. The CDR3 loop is CASSRVNVDNEQFF. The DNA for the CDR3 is TGTGCCAGCAGCCGCGTGAACGTCGATAATGAGCAGTTCTTC. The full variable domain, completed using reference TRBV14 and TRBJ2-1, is EAGVTQFPSHSVIEKGQTVTLRCDPISGHDNLYWYRRVMGKEIKFLLHFVKESKQDESGMPNNRFLAERTGGTYSTLKVQPAELEDSGVYFCASSRVNVDNEQFFGPGTRLTVL.

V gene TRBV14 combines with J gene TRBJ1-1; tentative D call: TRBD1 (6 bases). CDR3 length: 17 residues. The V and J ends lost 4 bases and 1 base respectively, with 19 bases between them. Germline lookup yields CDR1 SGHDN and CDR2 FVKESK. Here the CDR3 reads CASSRIFKTGRNTEAFF. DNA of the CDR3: TGTGCCAGCAGCCGCATTTTTAAAACAGGGCGGAACACTGAAGCTTTCTTT.

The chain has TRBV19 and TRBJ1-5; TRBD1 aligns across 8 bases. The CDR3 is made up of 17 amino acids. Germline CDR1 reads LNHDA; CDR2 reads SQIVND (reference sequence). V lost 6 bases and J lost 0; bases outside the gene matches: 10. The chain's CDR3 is CASRQYGQGFSNQPQHF. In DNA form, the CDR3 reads TGTGCCAGTAGACAGTACGGACAGGGCTTTAGCAATCAGCCCCAGCATTTT.

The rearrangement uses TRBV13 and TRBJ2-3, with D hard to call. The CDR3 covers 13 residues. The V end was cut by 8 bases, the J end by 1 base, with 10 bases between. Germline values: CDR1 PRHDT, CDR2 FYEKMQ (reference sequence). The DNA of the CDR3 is TGTGCCAGCTACACCGTCGGCACAGATACGCAGTATTTT. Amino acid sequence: CASYTVGTDTQYF.

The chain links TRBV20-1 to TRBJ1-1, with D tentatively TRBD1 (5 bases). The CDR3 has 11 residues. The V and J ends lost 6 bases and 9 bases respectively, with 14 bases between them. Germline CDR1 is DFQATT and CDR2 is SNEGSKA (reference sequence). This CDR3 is CSAGGRRQAFF. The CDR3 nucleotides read TGCAGTGCCGGGGGACGGAGGCAAGCTTTCTTT.

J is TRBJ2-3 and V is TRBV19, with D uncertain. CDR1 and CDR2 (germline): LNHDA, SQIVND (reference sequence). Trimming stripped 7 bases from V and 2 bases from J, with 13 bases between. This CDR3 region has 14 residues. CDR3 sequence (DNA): TGTGCCAGTACGCCGACAACCATCACAGATACGCAGTATTTT. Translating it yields CASTPTTITDTQYF.

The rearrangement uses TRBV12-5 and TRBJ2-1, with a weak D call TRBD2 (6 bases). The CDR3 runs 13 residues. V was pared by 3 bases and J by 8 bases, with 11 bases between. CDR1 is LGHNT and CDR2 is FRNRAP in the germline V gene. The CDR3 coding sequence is TGTGCTAGTGGTTTAGGGGAGGTGGATGAGCAGTTCTTC. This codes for CASGLGEVDEQFF.

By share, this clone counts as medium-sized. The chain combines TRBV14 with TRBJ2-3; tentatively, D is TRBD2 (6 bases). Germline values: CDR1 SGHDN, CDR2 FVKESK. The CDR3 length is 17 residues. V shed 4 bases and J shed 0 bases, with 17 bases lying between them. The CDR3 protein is CASSPSSGTPSTDTQYF. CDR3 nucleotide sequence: TGTGCCAGCAGCCCGTCCTCAGGGACTCCTAGCACAGATACGCAGTATTTT.

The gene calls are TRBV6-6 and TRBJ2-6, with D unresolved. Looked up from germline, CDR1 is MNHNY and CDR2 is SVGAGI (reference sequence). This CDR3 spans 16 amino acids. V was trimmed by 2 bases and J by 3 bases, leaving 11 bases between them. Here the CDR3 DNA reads TGTGCCAGCAGTTACGAAATCGGGTATGGGGCCAACGTCCTGACTTTC. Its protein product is CASSYEIGYGANVLTF.

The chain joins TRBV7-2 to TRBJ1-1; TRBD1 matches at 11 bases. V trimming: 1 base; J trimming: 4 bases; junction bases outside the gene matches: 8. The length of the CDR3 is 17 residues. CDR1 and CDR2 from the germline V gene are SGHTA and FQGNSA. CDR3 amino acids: CASSLVGTGGRGTEAFF. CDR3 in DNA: TGTGCCAGCAGCTTAGTGGGGACAGGGGGACGCGGCACTGAAGCTTTCTTT. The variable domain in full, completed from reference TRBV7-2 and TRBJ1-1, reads GAGVSQSPSNKVTEKGKDVELRCDPISGHTALYWYRQSLGQGLEFLIYFQGNSAPDKSGLPSDRFSAERTGGSVSTLTIQRTQQEDSAVYLCASSLVGTGGRGTEAFFGQGTRLTVV.

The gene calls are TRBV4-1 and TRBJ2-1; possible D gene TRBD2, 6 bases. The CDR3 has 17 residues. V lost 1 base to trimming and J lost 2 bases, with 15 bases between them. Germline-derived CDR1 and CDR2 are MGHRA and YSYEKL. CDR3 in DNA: TGCGCCAGCAGCCAAGTAGAGGATAGCGGAACCTACAATGAGCAGTTCTTC. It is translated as CASSQVEDSGTYNEQFF.

DNA of the CDR3: TGTGCCAGTCTTAGAACACGGGGTGGGGAGCTGTTTTTT. Its protein is CASLRTRGGELFF. V usage is TRBV28 and J usage is TRBJ2-2; D possibly corresponds to TRBD2 (5 bases). Germline-derived CDR1 and CDR2 are MDHEN and SYDVKM. V was trimmed by 9 bases and J by 8 bases, leaving 16 bases between them. The CDR3 contains 13 residues.

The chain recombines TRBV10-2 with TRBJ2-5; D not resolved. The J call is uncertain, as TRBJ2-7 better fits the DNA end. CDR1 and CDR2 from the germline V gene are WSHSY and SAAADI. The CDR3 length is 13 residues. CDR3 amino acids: CASSAGTLYEQYF. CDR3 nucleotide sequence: TGCGCCAGCAGTGCAGGAACTCTCTACGAGCAGTACTTC.

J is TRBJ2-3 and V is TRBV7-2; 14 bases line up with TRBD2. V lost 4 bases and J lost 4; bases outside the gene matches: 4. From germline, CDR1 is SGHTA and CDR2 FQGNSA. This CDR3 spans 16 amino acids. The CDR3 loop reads CASSSLTSGGADTQYF. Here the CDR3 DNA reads TGTGCCAGCAGCTCTCTGACTAGCGGGGGGGCAGATACGCAGTATTTT.

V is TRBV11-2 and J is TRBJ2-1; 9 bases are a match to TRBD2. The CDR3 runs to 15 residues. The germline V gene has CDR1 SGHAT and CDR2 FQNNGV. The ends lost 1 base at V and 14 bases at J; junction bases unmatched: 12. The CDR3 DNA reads TGTGCCAGCAGCTTAGGCGCGGGGGGGCCAACTTTGAAGTTCTTC. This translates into CASSLGAGGPTLKFF.

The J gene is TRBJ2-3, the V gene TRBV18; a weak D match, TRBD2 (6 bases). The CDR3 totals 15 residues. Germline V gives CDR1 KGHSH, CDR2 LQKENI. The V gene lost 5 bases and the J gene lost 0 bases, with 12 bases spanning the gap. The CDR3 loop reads CASSGGTFSTDTQYF. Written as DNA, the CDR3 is TGTGCCAGCTCAGGGGGGACTTTCAGCACAGATACGCAGTATTTT.

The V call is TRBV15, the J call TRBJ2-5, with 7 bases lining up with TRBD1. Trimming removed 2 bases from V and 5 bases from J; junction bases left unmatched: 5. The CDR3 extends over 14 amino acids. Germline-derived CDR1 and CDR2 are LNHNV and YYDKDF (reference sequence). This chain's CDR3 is CATSRPTGHETQYF. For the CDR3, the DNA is TGTGCCACCAGCAGACCGACAGGGCACGAGACCCAGTACTTC. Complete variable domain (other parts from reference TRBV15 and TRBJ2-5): DAMVIQNPRYQVTQFGKPVTLSCSQTLNHNVMYWYQQKSSQAPKLLFHYYDKDFNNEADTPDNFQSRRPNTSFCFLDIRSPGLGDTAMYLCATSRPTGHETQYFGPGTRLLVL.

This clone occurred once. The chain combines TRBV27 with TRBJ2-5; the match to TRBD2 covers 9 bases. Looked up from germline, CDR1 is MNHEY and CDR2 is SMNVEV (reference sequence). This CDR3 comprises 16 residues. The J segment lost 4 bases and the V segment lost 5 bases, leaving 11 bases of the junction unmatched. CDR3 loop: CASSPVFAGGRETQYF. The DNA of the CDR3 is TGTGCCAGCAGTCCGGTGTTTGCGGGAGGGAGAGAGACCCAGTACTTC.

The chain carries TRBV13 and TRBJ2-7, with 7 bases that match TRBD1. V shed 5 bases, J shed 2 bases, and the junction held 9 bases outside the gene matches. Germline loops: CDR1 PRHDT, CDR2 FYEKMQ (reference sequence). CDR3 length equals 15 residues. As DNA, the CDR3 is TGTGCCAGCAGCCGCCCCCGGGACAGAACCTACGAGCAGTACTTC. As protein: CASSRPRDRTYEQYF.

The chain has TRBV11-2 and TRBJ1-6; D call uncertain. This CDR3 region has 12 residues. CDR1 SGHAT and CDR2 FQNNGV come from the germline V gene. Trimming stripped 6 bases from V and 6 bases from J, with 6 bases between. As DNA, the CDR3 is TGTGCCAGCAGGGGCCTTAATTCACCCCTCCACTTT. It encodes CASRGLNSPLHF.

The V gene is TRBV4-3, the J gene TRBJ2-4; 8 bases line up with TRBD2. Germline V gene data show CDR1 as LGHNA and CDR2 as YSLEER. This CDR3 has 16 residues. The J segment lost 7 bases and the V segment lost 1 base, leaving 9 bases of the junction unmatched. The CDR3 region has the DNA TGCGCCAGCAGCCAAGGGGGGACCGGGGGGGCCAACATTCAGTACTTC. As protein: CASSQGGTGGANIQYF.

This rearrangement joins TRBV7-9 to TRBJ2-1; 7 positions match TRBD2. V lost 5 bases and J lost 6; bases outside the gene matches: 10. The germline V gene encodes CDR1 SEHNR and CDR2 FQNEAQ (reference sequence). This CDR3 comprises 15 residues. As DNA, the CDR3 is TGTGCCAGCAGCGCAGCCGGGACTATTCTCAATGAGCAGTTCTTC. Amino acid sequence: CASSAAGTILNEQFF.